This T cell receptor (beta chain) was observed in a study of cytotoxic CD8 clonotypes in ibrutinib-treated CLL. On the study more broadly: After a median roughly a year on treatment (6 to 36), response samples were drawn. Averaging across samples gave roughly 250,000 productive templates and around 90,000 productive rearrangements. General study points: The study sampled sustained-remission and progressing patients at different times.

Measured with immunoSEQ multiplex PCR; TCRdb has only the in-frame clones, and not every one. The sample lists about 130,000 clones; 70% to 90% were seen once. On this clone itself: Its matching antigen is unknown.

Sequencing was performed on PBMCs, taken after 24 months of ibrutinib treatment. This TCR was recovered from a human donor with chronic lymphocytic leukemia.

DNA for the CDR3: TGTGCCAGCAGCTGGGGAGGACAGGCCACCGGGGAGCTGTTTTTT. Its translation: CASSWGGQATGELFF. This sequence joins TRBV5-4 and TRBJ2-2, with D maybe TRBD1 (7 bases). Trimming left V 3 bases short and J 4 bases short, with 13 bases between. In germline, CDR1 is SGHNT, CDR2 YYREEE (reference sequence). The CDR3 runs to 15 residues.